What follows are 12 T cell receptor beta chains derived from one specimen sequenced in a study of CD8 T cells in ankylosing spondylitis. TCRdb re-called the 5' RACE reads through MiXCR, storing one row per CDR3 protein. The sample holds 37,000 or so distinct CDR3 sequences, more than 15% seen once. Input material: blood. These receptors came from a male donor with ankylosing spondylitis or in good health (not recorded which).

This clonotype appeared a few times. The chain couples TRBV4-3 to TRBJ2-2, with D hard to call. Germline V lookup: CDR1 LGHNA, CDR2 YSLEER. With 1 base removed from V and 1 base from J, the gap between germline ends came to 4 bases. There are 14 residues in the CDR3. In DNA, the CDR3 is TGCGCCAGCAGCCAAGTAGGGAACACCGGGGAGCTGTTTTTT. Its translation is CASSQVGNTGELFF.

This clonotype has a handful of counts. The chain is built from TRBV5-1 and TRBJ2-4, with D unclear. Germline V CDR1 and CDR2: SGHRS, YFSETQ. V lost 4 bases, J lost 0 bases, and 8 bases lay in between. The CDR3 is made up of 14 amino acids. DNA of the CDR3: TGCGCCAGCAGCCTGGGGTTAGCCAAAAACATTCAGTACTTC. It codes for CASSLGLAKNIQYF.

This clonotype was seen ten or more times. The chain carries TRBV12-3 or TRBV12-4 and TRBJ2-1; D is unresolved. This CDR3 spans 11 amino acids. V lost 3 bases and J 9 bases, leaving 6 bases between the germline ends. This CDR3 is CASSLGGEQFF. The CDR3 DNA reads TGTGCCAGCAGTTTGGGCGGTGAGCAGTTCTTC.

This clonotype has just a few counts. The chain combines TRBV12-3 or TRBV12-4 with TRBJ2-1, with a possible D match to TRBD1 (5 bases). V was cut by 3 bases and J by 8 bases, with 14 bases left in between. This CDR3 has 14 residues. The DNA for the CDR3 is TGTGCCAGCAGTTTTCAGGGCCCGATCGATGAGCAGTTCTTC. It specifies CASSFQGPIDEQFF.

V and J are TRBV12-3 or TRBV12-4 and TRBJ1-1; perhaps TRBD1 as D (5 bases). V was shortened by 6 bases and J by 5 bases, with 16 bases between the two germline ends. CDR3 length equals 14 residues. The CDR3 DNA reads as TGTGCCAGCAGGCCGCGGGGCGCGGGAACTGAAGCTTTCTTT. Amino acids: CASRPRGAGTEAFF.

This chain joins TRBV5-1 and TRBJ2-3, with D hard to call. Per the germline V gene, CDR1 is SGHRS and CDR2 is YFSETQ. The V end lost 0 bases, the J end lost 1 base, and 3 bases lay between the germline ends. This CDR3 is 13 amino acids long. The CDR3: CASSLDGTDTQYF. Here the CDR3 DNA reads TGCGCCAGCAGCTTGGACGGCACAGATACGCAGTATTTT.

This chain links TRBV2 with TRBJ2-1; 10 nucleotides agree with TRBD2. CDR1 and CDR2 (germline): SNHLY, FYNNEI. V shed 6 bases, J shed 6 bases, and the junction held 8 bases outside the gene matches. This CDR3 spans 15 amino acids. CDR3 loop: CASRESGGASNEQFF. In nucleotides, the CDR3 is TGTGCCAGCAGAGAAAGCGGGGGGGCCAGCAATGAGCAGTTCTTC.

There are a few counts of this clonotype. This chain joins TRBV29-1 and TRBJ2-2, with unresolved D. The CDR3 is 11 amino acids. The V gene's germline CDR1 is SQVTM and CDR2 ANQGSEA. Trimming shortened V by 6 bases and J by 6 bases, and 8 bases separated the two germline ends. CDR3 sequence reads: CSVSSSGELFF. DNA for the CDR3: TGCAGCGTGTCTTCGTCCGGGGAGCTGTTTTTT.

The chain recombines TRBV7-9 with TRBJ1-4, with a weak D call TRBD1 (5 bases). V shed 3 bases and J shed 7 bases, with 12 bases lying between them. Per germline, CDR1 SEHNR and CDR2 FQNEAQ (reference sequence). The CDR3 is 14 amino acids. CDR3 region: CASSLRGSGEKLFF. The CDR3 nucleotides are TGTGCCAGCAGCTTGCGGGGGTCCGGTGAAAAACTGTTTTTT. The variable domain in full, completed from reference TRBV7-9 and TRBJ1-4, reads DTGVSQNPRHKITKRGQNVTFRCDPISEHNRLYWYRQTLGQGPEFLTYFQNEAQLEKSRLLSDRFSAERPKGSFSTLEIQRTEQGDSAMYLCASSLRGSGEKLFFGSGTQLSVL.

This clonotype was observed a handful of times. This chain links TRBV4-3 with TRBJ2-2, with D uncertain. The CDR3 contains 14 residues. The V and J ends lost 0 bases and 1 base respectively, with 3 bases between them. Germline CDR1 reads LGHNA; CDR2 reads YSLEER. CDR3 residues: CASSQDVNTGELFF. As DNA, the CDR3 is TGCGCCAGCAGCCAAGATGTGAACACCGGGGAGCTGTTTTTT.

There are a few counts of this clonotype. This rearrangement joins TRBV12-3 or TRBV12-4 to TRBJ2-1; TRBD1 matches 10 bases. J gave up 6 bases and V 6 bases, and 8 bases lay outside the gene matches. CDR3 size: 15 residues. In DNA form, the CDR3 reads TGTGCCAGCAGGACCGGGACAGGGGTCTTCAATGAGCAGTTCTTC. It translates to CASRTGTGVFNEQFF.

In its sample, this clonotype was seen a few times. The chain employs TRBV20-1 and TRBJ1-5, with TRBD1 matching 7 bases. V was clipped by 6 bases and J by 6 bases; unmatched bases: 5. The length of the CDR3 is 12 residues. Germline V gives CDR1 DFQATT, CDR2 SNEGSKA (reference sequence). CDR3 sequence reads: CSALQGPQPQHF. The CDR3 nucleotides are TGCAGTGCCTTACAGGGGCCTCAGCCCCAGCATTTT.